This T cell receptor (beta chain) was captured in a study of T-cell memory formation after mild COVID-19. Germline CDR1 is SEHNR and CDR2 is FQNEAQ (reference sequence). CDR3 length: 11 residues. Between the trimmed V and J ends, which lost 5 bases and 3 bases, there was a span of 4 bases. TCRalpha and TCRbeta libraries used 5'RACE with constant-segment primers and UMIs. TCRdb called the 5' RACE reads again in MiXCR, with one record for every CDR3 protein. The sample has hundreds of thousands of distinct CDR3 sequences, approximately 15% seen once. Study findings and constraints: Some responding clones appeared in pre-infection memory, suggesting cross-reactive memory joined. Clones contracting day 15 to 85 were balanced CD4/CD8; later expanders leaned CD4+.

This clonotype turned up a few times. Its specificity is not known. This TCR was recovered from a man between 18 and 35 years old who had mild COVID-19 (a few samples of this study predate the infection). Cell type and time point are not known. V gene TRBV7-9 combines with J gene TRBJ1-2; no clear D. Sequencing used PBMCs or a T cell subset sorted from them (not recorded which). For the CDR3, the DNA is TGTGCCAGCAGCGCCTACTATGGCTACACCTTC. Encoded protein: CASSAYYGYTF.